This T cell receptor beta chain was found in a study of cytomegalovirus exposure and HLA in healthy donors. CDR3 length equals 13 residues. The V end was cut by 7 bases, the J end by 5 bases, with 14 bases between. CDR1 is ENHRY and CDR2 is SYGVKD in the germline V gene. As regards this clone: As yet, its antigen is unknown.

This PCR relied on a set of 60 Vbeta primers and 13 Jbeta primers. The table came from immunoSEQ multiplex PCR; TCRdb's copy has only in-frame clones and leaves some out. The data contain roughly 110,000 clones, roughly 70% of them seen just once; the ten biggest clones take up 8.5% to 9.5%. Whole-study findings and limits: Presence/absence results assume similar sequencing depth per donor, which may not hold. The Asian-associated ancestry cluster reportedly had fewer N-insertions than the approximately 700-donor mean in a later analysis.

The chain is built from TRBV10-3 and TRBJ2-5, with D hard to call. The sample comprised PBMCs. The TCR sequence derives from a man aged 25-40 years in good health and CMV-seropositive. The CDR3 sequence: CAINPATGETQYF. In DNA, the CDR3 is TGTGCCATCAATCCGGCTACCGGGGAGACCCAGTACTTC.